The rows below give T cell receptor beta chains drawn from one sample of a study of identical twins. Each CDR3 protein gets one entry after TCRdb re-called the 5' RACE reads with MiXCR. The sample lists about 280,000 distinct CDR3 sequences, less than 9% occurring once. Another study also made use of these data, one on yellow fever vaccine responses in identical twins.

The sequenced sample consisted of memory (CD45RO+) T cells sorted from blood. All receptors derive from a woman aged 18-35 years in good health. Both conserved end residues are part of each CDR3. The D gene is left open where the match is weak. For some rows the clone size is stated as once, few or many, or as a class when expanded; others skip it.

CDR3,DNA,V,J,size,D
CASSHVQDTEAFF,TGTGCCAGCAGCCACGTACAGGACACTGAAGCTTTCTTT,TRBV12-3/TRBV12-4,TRBJ1-1,many,.
CASSVGQGVGTEAFF,TGTGCCAGCAGCGTAGGACAGGGGGTGGGCACTGAAGCTTTCTTT,TRBV9,TRBJ1-1,.,TRBD1
CASSFTSGSSYEQYF,TGTGCCAGCAGTTTCACTAGCGGGAGCTCCTACGAGCAGTACTTC,TRBV6-5,TRBJ2-7,.,TRBD2
CCARDWGTGDLGAKNIQYF,TGCTGTGCTAGAGACTGGGGGACAGGGGACCTAGGGGCCAAGAACATTCAGTACTTC,TRBV20-1,TRBJ2-4,once,TRBD1
CASSYLLAGKETQYF,TGTGCCAGCAGTTACCTGCTAGCGGGTAAAGAGACCCAGTACTTC,TRBV6-5,TRBJ2-5,many,TRBD2
CASRVQGGTGELFF,TGTGCCAGCAGGGTACAGGGAGGCACCGGGGAGCTGTTTTTT,TRBV12-3/TRBV12-4,TRBJ2-2,many,.
CSARVGQLSNQPQHF,TGCAGTGCTAGAGTAGGACAGCTTAGCAATCAGCCCCAGCATTTT,TRBV20-1,TRBJ1-5,many,.
CASSRNRQGLAGANTGELFF,TGTGCCAGCAGTCGAAACAGACAGGGGCTAGCGGGAGCGAACACCGGGGAGCTGTTTTTT,TRBV6-1,TRBJ2-2,.,TRBD2
CATSETGGAEQFF,TGTGCCACCAGTGAGACAGGGGGGGCTGAGCAGTTCTTC,TRBV24-1,TRBJ2-1,few,TRBD1
CASSLAKTGSHGYTF,TGTGCCAGCAGCTTAGCCAAGACAGGATCTCATGGCTACACCTTC,TRBV13,TRBJ1-2,.,.
CASGDRVTGELFF,TGTGCCAGCGGCGACAGGGTAACCGGGGAGCTGTTTTTT,TRBV7-9,TRBJ2-2,many,TRBD1
CASSFTGTGMNTEAFF,TGTGCCAGCAGCTTTACCGGGACAGGGATGAACACTGAAGCTTTCTTT,TRBV5-6,TRBJ1-1,few,TRBD1
CASSLFRASGTDTQYF,TGTGCCAGCAGTTTATTTAGGGCTAGCGGCACAGATACGCAGTATTTT,TRBV28,TRBJ2-3,few,.
CASSLGGFGYGNRPQHF,TGTGCCAGCAGCTTAGGGGGTTTTGGGTATGGAAATCGGCCCCAGCATTTT,TRBV7-9,TRBJ1-5,.,.
CATSRDLNEKLFF,TGTGCCACCAGCAGAGATTTGAACGAAAAACTGTTTTTT,TRBV15,TRBJ1-4,many,.
CASSLEVSGRAGRQFF,TGTGCCAGCAGTTTAGAGGTTAGCGGGAGGGCCGGTCGGCAGTTCTTC,TRBV12-3/TRBV12-4,TRBJ2-1,many,TRBD2
CASRLRLADYYEQYF,TGTGCCAGCAGACTCCGACTAGCCGACTACTACGAGCAGTACTTC,TRBV6-1,TRBJ2-7,.,TRBD2
CASSQVAQSGTIANSPLYF,TGCGCCAGCAGCCAAGTTGCTCAATCTGGGACAATCGCCAATTCACCCCTCTACTTT,TRBV4-1,TRBJ1-6,few,.
CSAARGKGNTEAFF,TGCAGTGCTGCCCGAGGCAAGGGGAACACTGAAGCTTTCTTT,TRBV20-1,TRBJ1-1,few,.
CASSLDSDNEQFF,TGTGCCAGCAGCTTGGACTCAGACAATGAGCAGTTCTTC,TRBV5-8,TRBJ2-1,once,.